A selection of T cell receptor beta chains follows, all from one sample in a study of neoadjuvant anti-PD-1 for oral cavity cancer. TCRdb's copy holds only in-frame clones and misses some; the assay was immunoSEQ multiplex PCR. The sample includes more than 30,000 clones, around two fifths of them seen just once. The specimen comprised tumor tissue, sampled after nivolumab (anti-PD-1) treatment. The receptors stem from a person aged 35-79 years with oral cavity squamous cell carcinoma. CDR3s include the opening cysteine and the closing phenylalanine or tryptophan. Each record gives: clone size, J gene, D gene, V gene, CDR3 protein, CDR3 DNA. The D gene is left open where the match is weak. Not all rows give a size; the values are once, few, many and, for expanded clones, a class.

clone size: .; J gene: TRBJ2-5; D gene: .; V gene: TRBV5-1; CDR3 protein: CASSLVVGTQETQYF; CDR3 DNA: TGCGCCAGCAGCTTGGTTGTGGGGACACAAGAGACCCAGTACTTC
clone size: .; J gene: TRBJ2-7; D gene: TRBD1; V gene: TRBV7-2; CDR3 protein: CASSLGGQGAYEQYF; CDR3 DNA: TGTGCCAGCAGCTTGGGGGGACAGGGGGCATACGAGCAGTACTTC
clone size: .; J gene: TRBJ2-7; D gene: .; V gene: TRBV2; CDR3 protein: CASSMARYEQYF; CDR3 DNA: TGTGCCAGCAGTATGGCCCGGTACGAGCAGTACTTC
clone size: .; J gene: TRBJ1-6; D gene: .; V gene: TRBV7-2; CDR3 protein: CASSSVSSPLHF; CDR3 DNA: TGTGCCAGCAGCTCAGTGAGTTCACCCCTCCACTTT
clone size: few; J gene: TRBJ2-1; D gene: .; V gene: TRBV5-1; CDR3 protein: CASSPSGNNEQFF; CDR3 DNA: TGCGCCAGCAGCCCATCAGGGAACAATGAGCAGTTCTTC
clone size: once; J gene: TRBJ1-6; D gene: .; V gene: TRBV2; CDR3 protein: CASTERGGEDSPLHF; CDR3 DNA: TGTGCCAGCACTGAAAGGGGGGGGGAAGATTCACCCCTCCACTTT
clone size: .; J gene: TRBJ1-5; D gene: .; V gene: TRBV19; CDR3 protein: CASSLGAAQPQHF; CDR3 DNA: TGTGCCAGTAGTCTAGGGGCGGCTCAGCCCCAGCATTTT
clone size: .; J gene: TRBJ2-7; D gene: TRBD2; V gene: TRBV30; CDR3 protein: CAWIPLAGVSYEQYF; CDR3 DNA: TGTGCCTGGATTCCGCTAGCGGGAGTTTCCTACGAGCAGTACTTC
clone size: few; J gene: TRBJ2-7; D gene: TRBD1; V gene: TRBV7-9; CDR3 protein: CASSFEGTALYEQYF; CDR3 DNA: TGTGCCAGCAGCTTCGAGGGGACAGCCCTCTACGAGCAGTACTTC
clone size: few; J gene: TRBJ2-1; D gene: TRBD2; V gene: TRBV18; CDR3 protein: CASSPGLAARGSYNEQFF; CDR3 DNA: TGTGCCAGCTCACCGGGACTAGCGGCAAGGGGTTCCTACAATGAGCAGTTCTTC
clone size: .; J gene: TRBJ2-7; D gene: TRBD1; V gene: TRBV5-4; CDR3 protein: CASSFGTGLYEQYF; CDR3 DNA: TGTGCCAGCAGCTTTGGGACAGGTCTCTACGAGCAGTACTTC
clone size: .; J gene: TRBJ2-1; D gene: TRBD2; V gene: TRBV15; CDR3 protein: CATSRRSSGGNNEQFF; CDR3 DNA: TGTGCCACCAGCAGGCGGTCTAGCGGGGGAAACAATGAGCAGTTCTTC
clone size: .; J gene: TRBJ2-3; D gene: .; V gene: TRBV5-4; CDR3 protein: CASSLLGDTTDTQYF; CDR3 DNA: TGTGCCAGCAGCTTGTTGGGGGATACCACAGATACGCAGTATTTT
clone size: .; J gene: TRBJ2-5; D gene: TRBD2; V gene: TRBV7-9; CDR3 protein: CASSPPGGGSATQYF; CDR3 DNA: TGTGCCAGCAGCCCGCCCGGCGGGGGAAGCGCGACCCAGTACTTC
clone size: .; J gene: TRBJ1-6; D gene: .; V gene: TRBV18; CDR3 protein: CASSLSGLSYNSPLHF; CDR3 DNA: TGTGCCAGCTCACTATCAGGTCTCTCCTATAATTCACCCCTCCACTTT
clone size: few; J gene: TRBJ2-1; D gene: TRBD2; V gene: TRBV5-5; CDR3 protein: CASSTGLAWDEQFF; CDR3 DNA: TGTGCCAGCAGCACGGGACTAGCGTGGGATGAGCAGTTCTTC
clone size: .; J gene: TRBJ2-7; D gene: TRBD2; V gene: TRBV27; CDR3 protein: CASRDSGSLPEQYF; CDR3 DNA: TGTGCCAGCAGGGATAGCGGGAGTCTTCCCGAGCAGTACTTC
clone size: few; J gene: TRBJ2-5; D gene: .; V gene: TRBV2; CDR3 protein: CASSVLAGIQETQYF; CDR3 DNA: TGTGCCAGCAGTGTTTTGGCGGGAATCCAAGAGACCCAGTACTTC
clone size: .; J gene: TRBJ1-1; D gene: .; V gene: TRBV21-1; CDR3 protein: CASSKVGLEKAEAFF; CDR3 DNA: TGTGCCAGCAGCAAAGTGGGACTCGAGAAAGCTGAAGCTTTCTTT
clone size: .; J gene: TRBJ2-7; D gene: .; V gene: TRBV7-9; CDR3 protein: CASSFSGKYEQYF; CDR3 DNA: TGTGCCAGCAGCTTTTCAGGGAAGTACGAGCAGTACTTC
clone size: few; J gene: TRBJ1-2; D gene: .; V gene: TRBV5-1; CDR3 protein: CAPRRTHYGYTF; CDR3 DNA: TGCGCCCCCCGGCGGACACATTATGGCTACACCTTC
clone size: few; J gene: TRBJ2-1; D gene: .; V gene: TRBV7-2; CDR3 protein: CASSLVIGTYNEQFF; CDR3 DNA: TGTGCCAGCAGCTTGGTGATTGGGACTTACAATGAGCAGTTCTTC
clone size: .; J gene: TRBJ2-3; D gene: .; V gene: TRBV19; CDR3 protein: CASSTQGGTQYF; CDR3 DNA: TGTGCCAGTAGTACCCAGGGTGGTACGCAGTATTTT
clone size: many; J gene: TRBJ2-7; D gene: .; V gene: TRBV7-9; CDR3 protein: CASSLGDRGRAGEQYF; CDR3 DNA: TGTGCCAGCAGCTTGGGGGACCGGGGCCGGGCGGGCGAGCAGTACTTC
clone size: .; J gene: TRBJ2-6; D gene: .; V gene: TRBV6-5; CDR3 protein: CASRSGSGANVLTF; CDR3 DNA: TGTGCCAGCAGGTCCGGCTCTGGGGCCAACGTCCTGACTTTC
clone size: few; J gene: TRBJ2-7; D gene: .; V gene: TRBV6-1; CDR3 protein: CASFGGGSYYEQYF; CDR3 DNA: TGTGCCAGCTTTGGGGGGGGCAGCTACTACGAGCAGTACTTC
clone size: few; J gene: TRBJ2-1; D gene: .; V gene: TRBV20-1; CDR3 protein: CSAREPNEQFF; CDR3 DNA: TGCAGTGCTAGGGAACCGAATGAGCAGTTCTTC
clone size: few; J gene: TRBJ2-7; D gene: TRBD2; V gene: TRBV7-9; CDR3 protein: CASSPNLGLDGYEQYF; CDR3 DNA: TGTGCCAGCAGCCCAAACTTGGGACTAGACGGCTACGAGCAGTACTTC
clone size: .; J gene: TRBJ1-5; D gene: .; V gene: TRBV6-6; CDR3 protein: CASRRTGRNQPQHF; CDR3 DNA: TGTGCCAGCAGGCGAACAGGTCGCAATCAGCCCCAGCATTTT
clone size: few; J gene: TRBJ1-6; D gene: .; V gene: TRBV6-6; CDR3 protein: CASSLAGVPLHF; CDR3 DNA: TGTGCCAGCAGTTTAGCTGGGGTACCCCTCCACTTT
clone size: few; J gene: TRBJ2-7; D gene: TRBD1; V gene: TRBV7-9; CDR3 protein: CASSLASGTGGNEQYF; CDR3 DNA: TGTGCCAGCAGCTTAGCTTCAGGGACAGGGGGCAACGAGCAGTACTTC
clone size: once; J gene: TRBJ1-4; D gene: .; V gene: TRBV5-1; CDR3 protein: CASSQGTGNEKLFF; CDR3 DNA: TGCGCCAGCAGCCAAGGGACGGGTAATGAAAAACTGTTTTTT
clone size: many; J gene: TRBJ1-2; D gene: TRBD1; V gene: TRBV5-1; CDR3 protein: CASSYPPGQGYGYTF; CDR3 DNA: TGCGCCAGCAGCTACCCCCCGGGACAGGGCTATGGCTACACCTTC
clone size: once; J gene: TRBJ2-3; D gene: .; V gene: TRBV29-1; CDR3 protein: CSVEGPLGNTDTQYF; CDR3 DNA: TGCAGCGTTGAAGGTCCCTTGGGGAATACAGATACGCAGTATTTT
clone size: .; J gene: TRBJ1-1; D gene: .; V gene: TRBV9; CDR3 protein: CASSVSDGGLFGTEAFF; CDR3 DNA: TGTGCCAGCAGCGTATCAGATGGGGGGCTGTTTGGCACTGAAGCTTTCTTT
clone size: .; J gene: TRBJ2-5; D gene: TRBD2; V gene: TRBV5-1; CDR3 protein: CASSIGIGTSGSGGTQYF; CDR3 DNA: TGCGCCAGCAGCATAGGAATCGGGACTAGCGGGAGCGGGGGGACCCAGTACTTC
clone size: .; J gene: TRBJ1-5; D gene: .; V gene: TRBV5-8; CDR3 protein: CASSDPWGRELHF; CDR3 DNA: TGTGCCAGCAGCGATCCTTGGGGGAGGGAATTGCATTTT
clone size: few; J gene: TRBJ2-1; D gene: .; V gene: TRBV5-8; CDR3 protein: CASSFTGTYPTYNEQFF; CDR3 DNA: TGTGCCAGCAGTTTCACAGGGACATACCCAACCTACAATGAGCAGTTCTTC
clone size: few; J gene: TRBJ1-4; D gene: TRBD1; V gene: TRBV2; CDR3 protein: CASSPDRFNEKLFF; CDR3 DNA: TGTGCCAGCAGTCCGGACAGGTTTAATGAAAAACTGTTTTTT
clone size: .; J gene: TRBJ2-5; D gene: .; V gene: TRBV19; CDR3 protein: CASSYSGQGGRETQYF; CDR3 DNA: TGTGCCAGTAGTTACAGTGGTCAGGGCGGACGGGAGACCCAGTACTTC
clone size: many; J gene: TRBJ1-2; D gene: .; V gene: TRBV27; CDR3 protein: CASSYTPQLEHGYTF; CDR3 DNA: TGTGCCAGCAGTTATACGCCCCAACTTGAGCATGGCTACACCTTC
clone size: .; J gene: TRBJ2-5; D gene: .; V gene: TRBV14; CDR3 protein: CASSQDTRGTQYF; CDR3 DNA: TGTGCCAGCAGCCAAGATACTAGAGGGACCCAGTACTTC
clone size: .; J gene: TRBJ2-2; D gene: .; V gene: TRBV14; CDR3 protein: CASSQDKSPGYTGELFF; CDR3 DNA: TGTGCCAGCAGCCAAGATAAATCTCCGGGCTACACCGGGGAGCTGTTTTTT
clone size: .; J gene: TRBJ1-1; D gene: .; V gene: TRBV25-1; CDR3 protein: CASSEGGGGARPEAFF; CDR3 DNA: TGTGCCAGCAGTGAAGGGGGAGGAGGTGCGAGACCTGAAGCTTTCTTT
clone size: few; J gene: TRBJ2-3; D gene: TRBD1; V gene: TRBV18; CDR3 protein: CASSPPHRGDTQYF; CDR3 DNA: TGTGCCAGCTCACCACCGCACAGGGGTGATACGCAGTATTTT
clone size: .; J gene: TRBJ2-3; D gene: TRBD2; V gene: TRBV7-2; CDR3 protein: CASSFLLTSGSRDTQYF; CDR3 DNA: TGTGCCAGCAGCTTCCTCCTGACTAGCGGGAGTAGAGATACGCAGTATTTT
clone size: .; J gene: TRBJ1-4; D gene: TRBD1; V gene: TRBV6-6; CDR3 protein: CASRTGGAEKLFF; CDR3 DNA: TGTGCCAGCAGGACAGGGGGGGCTGAAAAACTGTTTTTT
clone size: .; J gene: TRBJ2-7; D gene: .; V gene: TRBV11-1; CDR3 protein: CASSLGAGAAYEQYF; CDR3 DNA: TGTGCCAGCAGCTTAGGGGCAGGAGCGGCCTACGAGCAGTACTTC
clone size: few; J gene: TRBJ2-2; D gene: TRBD2; V gene: TRBV27; CDR3 protein: CASSQTSGRSTGELFF; CDR3 DNA: TGTGCCAGCAGTCAAACTAGCGGGAGGTCAACCGGGGAGCTGTTTTTT